These T cell receptor beta chains were read from a single sample in a study of T cell repertoires in cytomegalovirus infection. One entry per CDR3 protein, called by TCRdb with MiXCR from the reads. This sample has 310,000 or so distinct CDR3 sequences; around 10% occur once, and the top ten carry around 2.5%. The sequencing sample was made of PBMCs. All receptors derive from a human donor in good health (CMV status not recorded). Some clones in this sample may be carry-over from other donors' samples. Both conserved end residues are part of each CDR3. Clone size is stated in some rows and not others, as once, few, many or a class when expanded.

abundance,j_gene,v_gene,CDR3aa
few,TRBJ1-2,TRBV20-1,CSAAGTGYGYTF
many,TRBJ2-2,TRBV28,CASTGQFTGELFF
many,TRBJ2-5,TRBV27,CASSLRGDMETQYF
many,TRBJ2-5,TRBV7-2,CASSLEGLASKTQYF
.,TRBJ2-1,TRBV24-1,CATSESRGSSNEQFF
.,TRBJ2-2,TRBV28,CASSLIAQGNPGELFF
many,TRBJ2-1,TRBV12-3/TRBV12-4,CASSTRHNEQFF
few,TRBJ2-2,TRBV2,CASSARAAGGELFF
many,TRBJ1-3,TRBV19,CASSGQPSGNTIYF
.,TRBJ1-4,TRBV24-1,CATSDPGRGEEKLFF
many,TRBJ2-6,TRBV19,CASTRGPSGANVLTF
.,TRBJ2-2,TRBV29-1,CSVDKGLNTGELFF
many,TRBJ1-1,TRBV20-1,CSAPRTGQMNTEAFF
many,TRBJ2-5,TRBV12-3/TRBV12-4,CASRPAGGETETQYF
many,TRBJ2-3,TRBV19,CASSTGQGLTTDTQYF
many,TRBJ1-5,TRBV6-2/TRBV6-3,CASSFGQISNQPQHF
many,TRBJ1-4,TRBV7-9,CASRLGGDSNEKLFF
many,TRBJ1-2,TRBV28,CASKSSGTGGQGIAAGYTF
many,TRBJ1-2,TRBV29-1,CSVPDRHYGYTF
few,TRBJ1-1,TRBV29-1,CSAPVGTEAFF
many,TRBJ2-1,TRBV6-2/TRBV6-3,CASSYDGRSYNEQFF
.,TRBJ1-1,TRBV20-1,CSARGSYPEAFF
many,TRBJ2-5,TRBV5-1,CASSISRGLSETQYF
.,TRBJ2-2,TRBV29-1,CSASWGLLDTGELFF
few,TRBJ2-4,TRBV6-2/TRBV6-3,CASSYFDRGTKNIQYF
many,TRBJ1-1,TRBV29-1,CSVPEGPGAFF
few,TRBJ2-3,TRBV16,CASSHTGTDTQYF
many,TRBJ1-6,TRBV7-2,CASSSYRGRDSPLHF
many,TRBJ1-3,TRBV7-2,CASSWANGATGNTIYF
.,TRBJ1-2,TRBV7-9,CASSLGGQGFDGYTF
many,TRBJ2-7,TRBV29-1,CSVGRQDRENEQYF
few,TRBJ2-5,TRBV6-2/TRBV6-3,CASSYSPGGGSQETQYF
many,TRBJ2-1,TRBV12-3/TRBV12-4,CASSSTGQNRREQFF
.,TRBJ2-1,TRBV29-1,CSGGGGRWDEQFF